Sequencing of this T cell receptor beta chain was carried out in a study of shared clonotypes between healthy human individuals. The germline gives CDR1 SGHDT, CDR2 YYEEEE. This CDR3 has 15 residues. V was pared by 0 bases and J by 6 bases, with 6 bases of the junction left unmatched. TCRdb keeps only in-frame clones here, not all; method: immunoSEQ multiplex PCR. Of 2 million or so clones in the sample, 85% to 95% were seen once. Sample: naive CD4+ T cells sorted from blood. Subset specified: CD45RA+ positively selected. The chain combines TRBV5-6 with TRBJ2-7; TRBD1 agrees at 10 bases. The receptor was isolated from a man between 18 and 29 years old in good health. CDR3 nucleotide sequence: TGTGCCAGCAGCTTGGGGGACAGGGGTCCCTCCGAGCAGTACTTC. Translating it yields CASSLGDRGPSEQYF.